This T cell receptor beta chain was identified during a study of T cells in Graves' hyperthyroidism and ophthalmopathy. The study, taken as a whole, reports: Progression to ophthalmopathy was predicted a median of roughly seven months early.

The germline CDR1 and CDR2 sequences are GTSNPN and SVGIG (reference sequence). With 5 bases removed from V and 12 bases from J, the gap between germline ends came to 11 bases. This CDR3 is 10 amino acids long. Amplification of TCR beta CDR3 regions used RNA as the template. HTBI primers were employed in a first-round RT-PCR of the TCR CDR3. From the multiplex PCR reads, TCRdb called clonotypes with MiXCR, one entry per CDR3 protein. Of about 290,000 distinct CDR3 sequences detected, approximately 19% appear once; the ten largest clones hold less than 40%. A few counts support this clonotype. Its specificity is unknown.

The clonotype originates from a man over 45 with Graves' ophthalmopathy. The source material was blood. This chain joins TRBV30 and TRBJ2-1; perhaps TRBD2 as D (5 bases). DNA of the CDR3: TGTGCCTGGGGACTTAGAACGCAGTTCTTC. It is translated as CAWGLRTQFF.